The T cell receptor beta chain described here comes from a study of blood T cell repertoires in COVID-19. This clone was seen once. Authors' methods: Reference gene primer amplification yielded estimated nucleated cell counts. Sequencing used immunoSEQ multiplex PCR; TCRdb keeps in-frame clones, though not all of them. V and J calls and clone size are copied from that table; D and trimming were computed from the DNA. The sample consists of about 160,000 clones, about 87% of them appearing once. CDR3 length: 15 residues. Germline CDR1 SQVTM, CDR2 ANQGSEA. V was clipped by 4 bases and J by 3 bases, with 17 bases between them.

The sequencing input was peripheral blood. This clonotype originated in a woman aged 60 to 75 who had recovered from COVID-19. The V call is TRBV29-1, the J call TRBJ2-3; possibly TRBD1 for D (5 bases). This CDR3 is CSVGGRGLRTDTQYF. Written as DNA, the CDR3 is TGCAGCGTTGGTGGTAGGGGCTTGAGGACAGATACGCAGTATTTT.